One TCR beta chain is described in this entry. The sample originates from a study of T cell changes during pregnancy in multiple sclerosis. Germline CDR1 reads SGHVS; CDR2 reads FQNEAQ. This CDR3 has 12 residues. V was cut by 5 bases and J by 6 bases, with 9 bases left in between. Here immunoSEQ multiplex PCR was the method, and the copy in TCRdb shows in-frame clones only, minus some. The sample consists of 42,000 or so clones, 90% to 95% of them appearing once. Sample: CD4+ T cells from peripheral blood mononuclear cells, taken after pregnancy. This chain connects TRBV7-8 to TRBJ2-3, with D possibly matching TRBD2 (5 bases). This receptor was taken from a female donor with multiple sclerosis, enrolled in a pregnancy study. The CDR3 is CASSARGDTQYF. Written as DNA, the CDR3 is TGTGCCAGCAGCGCCCGAGGGGATACGCAGTATTTT. The whole variable domain, remainder taken from reference TRBV7-8 and TRBJ2-3, is GAGVSQSPRYKVAKRGQDVALRCDPISGHVSLFWYQQALGQGPEFLTYFQNEAQLDKSGLPSDRFFAERPEGSVSTLKIQRTQQEDSAVYLCASSARGDTQYFGPGTRLTVL.